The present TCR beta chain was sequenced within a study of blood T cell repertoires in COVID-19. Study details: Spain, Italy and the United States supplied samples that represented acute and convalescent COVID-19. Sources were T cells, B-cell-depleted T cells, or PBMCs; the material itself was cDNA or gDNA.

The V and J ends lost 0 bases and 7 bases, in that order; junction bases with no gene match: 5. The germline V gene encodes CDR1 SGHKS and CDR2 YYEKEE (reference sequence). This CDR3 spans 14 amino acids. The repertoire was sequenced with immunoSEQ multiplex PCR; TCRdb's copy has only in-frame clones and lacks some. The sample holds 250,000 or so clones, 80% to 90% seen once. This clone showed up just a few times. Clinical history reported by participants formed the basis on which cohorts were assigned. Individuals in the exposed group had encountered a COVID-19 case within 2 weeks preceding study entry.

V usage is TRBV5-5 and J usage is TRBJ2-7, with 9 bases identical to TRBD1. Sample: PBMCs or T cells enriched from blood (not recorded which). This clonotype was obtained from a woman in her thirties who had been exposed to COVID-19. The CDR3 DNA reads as TGTGCCAGCAGCTTGGGGACAGGGGCAGGGGAGCAGTACTTC. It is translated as CASSLGTGAGEQYF.